The 32 T cell receptor beta chains below come from one sample, sequenced in a study of blood T cell repertoires in COVID-19. Using immunoSEQ multiplex PCR, the repertoire was profiled, and TCRdb retains in-frame clones only, with some absent. The table lists hundreds of thousands of clones, roughly 90% of them singletons, with roughly 5.3% in the top ten. Sequenced material: PBMCs or T cells enriched from blood (not recorded which). These receptors all come from a man in his sixties who had recovered from COVID-19.

V is TRBV7-2 and J is TRBJ2-3, with no clear D. Per the germline V gene, CDR1 is SGHTA and CDR2 is FQGNSA. Trimming removed 5 bases from V and 3 bases from J, with 9 bases in between. This CDR3 has 13 amino acids. The CDR3 protein is CASSGALTDTQYF. The CDR3 region has the DNA TGTGCCAGCAGCGGAGCGTTGACAGATACGCAGTATTTT.

This clone has just one count. The chain combines TRBV6-4 with TRBJ1-2; D is perhaps TRBD1 (5 bases). This CDR3 is 14 amino acids long. In germline, CDR1 is MRHNA, CDR2 SNTAGT. V was clipped by 2 bases and J by 4 bases, with 11 bases between them. The CDR3 loop reads CASSDRPGPYGYTF. The CDR3 coding sequence is TGTGCCAGCAGTGACCGGCCAGGGCCCTATGGCTACACCTTC.

This clone was counted a single time. The V and J genes are TRBV18 and TRBJ2-1; D unresolved. The CDR3 consists of 15 residues. Trimming took off 0 bases at V and 5 bases at J, with 11 bases between the two ends. From germline, CDR1 is KGHSH and CDR2 LQKENI. The CDR3 spells CASSPPNPTNNEQFF. The CDR3 nucleotides read TGTGCCAGCTCACCACCGAACCCCACAAACAATGAGCAGTTCTTC.

The chain uses TRBV5-1 and TRBJ2-5; 7 bases agree with TRBD1. CDR1 is SGHRS, CDR2 YFSETQ, per germline. The V and J ends lost 4 bases and 1 base, in that order; junction bases with no gene match: 4. The CDR3 covers 14 residues. CDR3 DNA: TGCGCCAGCAGCACACAGGGGCTCCAAGAGACCCAGTACTTC. Translation gives CASSTQGLQETQYF.

The chain combines TRBV5-1 with TRBJ1-6, with 12 bases aligning to TRBD1. J lost 9 bases, V lost 3 bases, and 7 bases had no gene match. The germline CDR1 and CDR2 sequences are SGHRS and YFSETQ. The CDR3 runs 16 residues. The CDR3 region has the DNA TGCGCCAGCAGCTCGGTGGGACAGGGGGCTGTTTCACCCCTCCACTTT. Translation: CASSSVGQGAVSPLHF.

The genes are TRBV19 and TRBJ1-1; TRBD1 matches at 7 bases. Germline lookup yields CDR1 LNHDA and CDR2 SQIVND (reference sequence). With V trimmed by 6 bases and J by 4 bases, 2 bases remained unmatched. The CDR3 consists of 12 residues. The CDR3 nucleotides are TGTGCCAGTAGGAACAGGGGCACTGAAGCTTTCTTT. It specifies CASRNRGTEAFF.

This sequence joins TRBV3-1 (or the pseudogene TRBV3-2) and TRBJ2-5, with 12 nucleotides matching TRBD2. Losses at the gene ends were 1 base for V and 6 bases for J; bases not matched to a gene: 6. The CDR3 covers 16 residues. Germline lookup yields CDR1 LGHDT and CDR2 YNNKEL (reference sequence). This CDR3 reads CASSQGLAGAGKTQYF. DNA of the CDR3: TGTGCCAGCAGCCAAGGACTAGCGGGAGCAGGGAAGACCCAGTACTTC.

V and J are TRBV28 and TRBJ1-1, with D hard to call. Germline CDR1 is MDHEN and CDR2 is SYDVKM. The V end lost 2 bases, the J end lost 9 bases, and 7 bases lay between the germline ends. This CDR3 is 11 amino acids long. CDR3 in DNA: TGTGCCAGCAGTTTAGAGGGCCAAGCTTTCTTT. Protein product: CASSLEGQAFF. The full variable domain, with the rest looked up from reference TRBV28 and TRBJ1-1, is DVKVTQSSRYLVKRTGEKVFLECVQDMDHENMFWYRQDPGLGLRLIYFSYDVKMKEKGDIPEGYSVSREKKERFSLILESASTNQTSMYLCASSLEGQAFFGQGTRLTVV.

This sequence joins TRBV5-1 and TRBJ2-3, with 13 bases that match TRBD2. The CDR3 length is 20 residues. The ends lost 4 bases at V and 2 bases at J; junction bases unmatched: 16. Germline loops: CDR1 SGHRS, CDR2 YFSETQ. The CDR3: CASSGGRGLAGATPTDTQYF. CDR3 sequence (DNA): TGCGCCAGCAGCGGTGGCCGAGGACTAGCGGGAGCAACCCCCACAGATACGCAGTATTTT.

The chain recombines TRBV28 with TRBJ1-6; D unclear. The V gene's germline CDR1 is MDHEN and CDR2 SYDVKM. The CDR3 has 12 residues. The V and J ends lost 4 bases and 11 bases respectively, with 9 bases between them. The CDR3 region is CASSSPAPPLHF. The CDR3 DNA reads TGTGCCAGCAGTTCCCCCGCGCCACCCCTCCACTTT. Using reference TRBV28 and TRBJ1-6 for the parts outside the CDR3, the full variable domain is DVKVTQSSRYLVKRTGEKVFLECVQDMDHENMFWYRQDPGLGLRLIYFSYDVKMKEKGDIPEGYSVSREKKERFSLILESASTNQTSMYLCASSSPAPPLHFGNGTRLTVT.

V and J are TRBV7-8 and TRBJ2-7; 7 nucleotides agree with TRBD1. CDR3 length equals 15 residues. Germline loops: CDR1 SGHVS, CDR2 FQNEAQ. J lost 1 base, V lost 6 bases, and 9 bases had no gene match. CDR3 bases: TGTGCCAGCAGGCCTCGGACAGGTTTTTCCTACGAGCAGTACTTC. Translated: CASRPRTGFSYEQYF.

The chain's CDR3 is CASSSYRDREHEQYF. CDR3 coding DNA: TGTGCCAGCAGCTCTTACCGGGACAGGGAACACGAGCAGTACTTC. The chain couples TRBV5-4 to TRBJ2-7; 9 bases line up with TRBD1. V dropped 3 bases and J dropped 5; count of bases not matched to a gene: 9. This CDR3 comprises 15 residues. CDR1 is SGHNT and CDR2 is YYREEE in the germline V gene (reference sequence).

This chain joins TRBV21-1 and TRBJ1-5; TRBD1, the table's D call, was not compared with the DNA. TRBV21-1 corresponds to a pseudogene. This CDR3 comprises 15 residues. As DNA, the CDR3 is TGTGCCAGCACCCTGACCAGGACAGTCAATCAGCCCCAGCATTTT. Its translation: CASTLTRTVNQPQHF.

This clone was seen a single time. V and J are TRBV7-2 and TRBJ1-1; D perhaps matches TRBD1 (5 bases). The germline V and J ends were trimmed by 4 bases and 4 bases, with 13 bases remaining between them. The germline gives CDR1 SGHTA, CDR2 FQGNSA. The CDR3 covers 14 residues. The DNA for the CDR3 is TGTGCCAGCAGCTCCCAAAACGGGGGCACTGAAGCTTTCTTT. It yields the protein CASSSQNGGTEAFF.

The chain uses TRBV4-1 and TRBJ1-2; 9 bases align to TRBD1. V was clipped by 2 bases and J by 4 bases; unmatched bases: 8. The CDR3 is 16 amino acids. Per the germline V gene, CDR1 is MGHRA and CDR2 is YSYEKL. CDR3 coding DNA: TGCGCCAGCAGCCAAACCACAGGGGGCATGGGCTATGGCTACACCTTC. This encodes CASSQTTGGMGYGYTF.

The CDR3 protein is CASSSAGTGEEAFF. DNA of the CDR3: TGCGCCAGCAGCTCGGCCGGGACAGGGGAGGAAGCTTTCTTT. This rearrangement joins TRBV5-1 to TRBJ1-1; 10 nucleotides align to TRBD1. The CDR3 is 14 residues long. The junction had 7 bases not matched to a gene; V was cut back by 3 bases and J by 8 bases. CDR1 and CDR2 (germline): SGHRS, YFSETQ.

As for this clone: This CDR3 is also generated by other DNA sequences in the sample. The V call is TRBV15, the J call TRBJ2-7; D is unclear. This CDR3 is 13 amino acids long. V was clipped by 1 base and J by 3 bases, with 7 bases between them. Germline CDR1 LNHNV, CDR2 YYDKDF (reference sequence). CDR3 residues: CATSRGQDYEQYF. As DNA, the CDR3 is TGTGCCACCAGCAGAGGACAAGACTACGAGCAGTACTTC.

Here the CDR3 reads CASRLAGPGGGYTF. In DNA, the CDR3 is TGTGCCAGCAGACTCGCAGGACCCGGCGGGGGCTACACCTTC. This chain links TRBV28 with TRBJ1-2; no clear D. Germline assignment: CDR1 MDHEN and CDR2 SYDVKM. Trimming shortened V by 6 bases and J by 8 bases, and 19 bases separated the two germline ends. This CDR3 comprises 14 residues.

The rearrangement links TRBV11-3 to TRBJ2-7; the match to TRBD2 covers 13 bases. The CDR3 extends over 20 amino acids. CDR1 and CDR2 from the germline V gene are SGHNT and YENEEA. The V gene end was trimmed by 0 bases and the J gene end by 5 bases; junction bases not matched to a gene: 16. Written as DNA, the CDR3 is TGTGCCAGCAGCTTAGAGTTGGGATTGGGGACTAGCGGGGCCAGGAACGAGCAGTACTTC. Its translation is CASSLELGLGTSGARNEQYF.

This sequence joins TRBV6-5 and TRBJ2-1; 14 bases map to TRBD2. The CDR3 sequence is 15 residues long. V lost 6 bases and J lost 7; bases outside the gene matches: 5. From germline, CDR1 is MNHEY and CDR2 SVGAGI. CDR3 coding DNA: TGTGCCAGCAGCCCGGGACTAGCGGGAGATAATGAGCAGTTCTTC. Translated, it gives CASSPGLAGDNEQFF.

The chain carries TRBV5-4 and TRBJ2-3; 9 bases align to TRBD2. Losses at the gene ends were 4 bases for V and 2 bases for J; bases not matched to a gene: 8. Germline V gene data show CDR1 as SGHNT and CDR2 as YYREEE (reference sequence). This CDR3 spans 16 amino acids. This chain's CDR3 is CASSARLAETTDTQYF. The CDR3 DNA reads as TGTGCCAGCAGCGCCCGACTAGCGGAGACCACAGATACGCAGTATTTT.

The chain uses TRBV7-2 and TRBJ2-5; 8 bases line up with TRBD2. This CDR3 has 14 amino acids. V dropped 4 bases and J dropped 5; count of bases not matched to a gene: 6. Germline CDR1 is SGHTA and CDR2 is FQGNSA. The CDR3 sequence: CASSSIAGLETQYF. CDR3 DNA: TGTGCCAGCAGCTCCATAGCGGGACTTGAGACCCAGTACTTC.

The chain joins TRBV2 to TRBJ2-2, with D perhaps matching TRBD2 (6 bases). This CDR3 has 14 amino acids. Between the trimmed V and J ends, which lost 8 bases and 5 bases, there was a span of 15 bases. Germline values: CDR1 SNHLY, CDR2 FYNNEI. CDR3: CASLRAGGTGELFF. In DNA, the CDR3 is TGTGCCAGCCTGAGGGCCGGGGGAACCGGGGAGCTGTTTTTT.

The chain recombines TRBV6-5 with TRBJ1-5; no reliable D call. V was clipped by 7 bases and J by 0 bases, with 7 bases between them. The CDR3 contains 13 residues. The germline V gene has CDR1 MNHEY and CDR2 SVGAGI. The CDR3 region is CASTTNSNQPQHF. The CDR3 nucleotides read TGTGCCAGCACAACTAATAGCAATCAGCCCCAGCATTTT.

The chain joins TRBV5-1 to TRBJ2-1; 8 bases match TRBD1. Germline V gene sequence: CDR1 SGHRS, CDR2 YFSETQ. This CDR3 contains 15 residues. J gave up 9 bases and V 4 bases, and 12 bases lay outside the gene matches. CDR3 nucleotides: TGCGCCAGCAGCGCACAGGGGGTAGAATTGGGTGAGCAGTTCTTC. Amino acids: CASSAQGVELGEQFF.

This sequence joins TRBV4-2 and TRBJ2-7, with D possibly matching TRBD1 (6 bases). The CDR3 has 14 residues. Germline V CDR1 and CDR2: LGHNA, YNFKEQ. Between the trimmed V and J ends, which lost 1 base and 3 bases, there was a span of 10 bases. CDR3 DNA: TGTGCCAGCAGCCAAGGACAGGTGGGCTACGAGCAGTACTTC. It codes for CASSQGQVGYEQYF.

The genes are TRBV27 and TRBJ1-2; D is ambiguous. V lost 6 bases and J 0 bases, leaving 8 bases between the germline ends. Per the germline V gene, CDR1 is MNHEY and CDR2 is SMNVEV (reference sequence). This CDR3 has 13 residues. This chain's CDR3 is CASRSAANYGYTF. CDR3 coding DNA: TGTGCCAGCAGATCTGCAGCTAACTATGGCTACACCTTC.

V usage is TRBV5-1 and J usage is TRBJ2-1; the D is unclear. V was cut by 4 bases and J by 0 bases, with 11 bases left in between. Germline V gene lookup returns CDR1 SGHRS and CDR2 YFSETQ. This CDR3 region has 15 residues. The CDR3 DNA follows: TGCGCCAGCAGCCTTGACTCCAGCTCCTACAATGAGCAGTTCTTC. This translates into CASSLDSSSYNEQFF.

V gene TRBV18 combines with J gene TRBJ1-3; the match to TRBD1 covers 8 bases. The germline V gene has CDR1 KGHSH and CDR2 LQKENI. This CDR3 has 16 amino acids. Unmatched junction bases numbered 4, after V lost 3 bases and J lost 0 bases. CDR3 bases: TGTGCCAGCTCACCTTTGACAGGGGACTCTGGAAACACCATATATTTT. It specifies CASSPLTGDSGNTIYF.

The chain has TRBV11-2 and TRBJ2-6; D not certain. The length of the CDR3 is 14 residues. Germline lookup yields CDR1 SGHAT and CDR2 FQNNGV. Trimming removed 5 bases from V and 1 base from J, with 6 bases in between. The CDR3 is CASSPHSGANVLTF. CDR3 DNA sequence: TGTGCCAGCAGCCCCCATTCTGGGGCCAACGTCCTGACTTTC.

The chain recombines TRBV5-4 with TRBJ2-7, with 7 bases lining up with TRBD1. CDR3 length equals 14 residues. The J segment lost 0 bases and the V segment lost 7 bases, leaving 7 bases of the junction unmatched. Germline CDR1 SGHNT, CDR2 YYREEE (reference sequence). CDR3 in DNA: TGTGCCAGCGGTCTGGACAGGAGCTCCTACGAGCAGTACTTC. Its protein product is CASGLDRSSYEQYF.

The chain has TRBV18 and TRBJ1-2; maybe TRBD1 (5 bases). Per germline, CDR1 KGHSH and CDR2 LQKENI. This CDR3 spans 15 amino acids. V dropped 6 bases and J dropped 0 bases, with 14 bases sitting between them. The CDR3 region has the DNA TGTGCCAGCTCGCAGGACACCAACGCTAACTATGGCTACACCTTC. Translation gives CASSQDTNANYGYTF. The full variable domain, its missing parts supplied by reference TRBV18 and TRBJ1-2, is NAGVMQNPRHLVRRRGQEARLRCSPMKGHSHVYWYRQLPEEGLKFMVYLQKENIIDESGMPKERFSAEFPKEGPSILRIQQVVRGDSAAYFCASSQDTNANYGYTFGSGTRLTVV.